This T cell receptor (beta chain) originates from a study of shared clonotypes between healthy human individuals. Generated by immunoSEQ multiplex PCR, the TCRdb table keeps only in-frame clones and is missing some. Of about 1.1 million clones in the sample, approximately 75% were seen once. From germline, CDR1 is LGHNA and CDR2 YSLEER. Trimming cost V 3 bases and J 2 bases; bases outside gene matches: 8. CDR3 length equals 16 residues. Study-wide results and limits: Blood alone was sampled, and tissue repertoires likely differ. Relative to clonotypes present in all four donors, those not shared had lower generation probabilities. Memory subsets had estimated richness that was generally smaller than that of naive subsets.

A note on this clone: No antigen is known for it.

This chain joins TRBV4-3 and TRBJ2-7; TRBD1 matches at 9 bases. This sequence was found in a young man in good health. Some clones in this sample may be carry-over from other donors' samples. Sequencing input: memory CD4+ T cells from PBMCs. Regarding subset: CD45RA-negative fraction. CDR3 bases: TGCGCCAGCAGCCACCTAAGACAGGGGGAAACCTACGAGCAGTACTTC. This sequence encodes CASSHLRQGETYEQYF.